The clone carrying this TCR beta chain was found many times. Its target is not known. This entry belongs to a study of blood T cells in healthy people across ages. General study findings and limits: Unsorted PBMCs ruled out conclusive naive versus antigen-experienced comparison. Versus aged donors, long-lived donors had higher diversity and more naive CD4+ cells. Age advanced and TCR beta diversity per million T cells fell, roughly linearly.

A J-beta primer mix and a sample-barcoded 5' primer were used in a second PCR of about 7 to 12 cycles. TCRdb passed the 5' RACE reads through MiXCR, listing each CDR3 protein once. The table lists around 650,000 distinct CDR3 sequences, roughly 32% of them singletons. Trimming cost V 6 bases and J 3 bases, with 18 bases left between them. This CDR3 region has 15 residues. In germline, CDR1 is MNHNS, CDR2 SASEGT. Sequenced: blood. This clonotype was sampled from a woman of 80 years or more in good health. The chain has TRBV6-1 and TRBJ2-7; tentative D call: TRBD1 (7 bases). The CDR3 here is CASRKEGAGGYEQYF. CDR3 bases: TGTGCCAGCAGGAAAGAGGGGGCCGGGGGCTACGAGCAGTACTTC.